This T cell receptor (beta chain) was captured in a study of control samples from healthy donors and cancer patients. The CDR3 sequence is 14 residues long. V lost 3 bases to trimming and J lost 8 bases; unmatched junction nucleotides: 6. Germline V CDR1 and CDR2: MNHNY, SVGAGI (reference sequence). The assay was immunoSEQ multiplex PCR, and TCRdb's table has in-frame clones only and misses some. The table lists about 78,000 clones, around nine tenths of them singletons. The sequenced sample was blood. This chain links TRBV6-6 with TRBJ2-1; 8 bases are a match to TRBD2. This receptor was taken from a woman aged 60 to 75 in good health. The CDR3 sequence is CASSYRGLVHEQFF. The CDR3 region has the DNA TGTGCCAGCAGTTATAGGGGACTAGTGCATGAGCAGTTCTTC.